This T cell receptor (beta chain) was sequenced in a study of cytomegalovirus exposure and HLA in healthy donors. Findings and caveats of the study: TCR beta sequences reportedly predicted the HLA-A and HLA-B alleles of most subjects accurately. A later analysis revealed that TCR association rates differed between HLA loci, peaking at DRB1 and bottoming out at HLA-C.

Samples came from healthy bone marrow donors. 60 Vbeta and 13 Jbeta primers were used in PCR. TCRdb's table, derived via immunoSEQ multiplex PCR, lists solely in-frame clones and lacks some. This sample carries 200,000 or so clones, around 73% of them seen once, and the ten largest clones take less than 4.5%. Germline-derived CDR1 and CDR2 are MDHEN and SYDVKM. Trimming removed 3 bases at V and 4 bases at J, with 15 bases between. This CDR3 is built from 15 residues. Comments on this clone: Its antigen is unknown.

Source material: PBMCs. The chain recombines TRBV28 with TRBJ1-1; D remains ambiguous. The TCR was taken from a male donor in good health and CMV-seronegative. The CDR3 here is CASSLSGMRSTEAFF. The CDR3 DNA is TGTGCCAGCAGTTTGTCCGGGATGAGGAGCACTGAAGCTTTCTTT. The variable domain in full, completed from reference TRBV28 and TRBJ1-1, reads DVKVTQSSRYLVKRTGEKVFLECVQDMDHENMFWYRQDPGLGLRLIYFSYDVKMKEKGDIPEGYSVSREKKERFSLILESASTNQTSMYLCASSLSGMRSTEAFFGQGTRLTVV.